This T cell receptor beta chain was observed in a study of PD-L1 blockade in urothelial cancer (dated by TCRdb to the late 2010s). Looking at the study overall: Therapy was started in 2014 for all patients, and atezolizumab 1,200 mg was administered intravenously every 3 weeks. About 90% of the 29 patients were males with bladder-origin urothelial cancer, and about 65% of the 29 reported a prior smoking history. An ECOG performance status of 0 or 1 was recorded for the patients, and 0 to 3 prior chemotherapy regimens had been received by the patients. Blood samples were analyzed at two time points: 3 weeks after treatment start (second dose) and 6 weeks after treatment start. A median of about 150,000 T cells and approximately 83,000 unique TCRs was obtained from blood samples, and a median clonality of approximately 0.077 was observed. An exploratory multi-omic analysis was conducted of the somatic, immune and clinical correlates of response to PD-L1 blockade with atezolizumab in urothelial cancer. Pretreatment tumor samples, along with matched peripheral blood collected serially before and after atezolizumab treatment, underwent TCR sequencing. Durable clinical benefit was defined as a progression-free survival longer than 6 months, and TCR features were additionally tested against progression-free survival and overall survival. In the same patients, whole exome sequencing and RNA sequencing of pretreatment tumors were performed in addition to TCR sequencing. Eight to ten patients achieved durable clinical benefit and some 20 did not. Pretreatment blood TCR-seq was available for about 27 patients, at least one posttreatment blood collection was obtained for around 25 patients, and tumor TCR-seq was available for around 25 patients. Summary of the overall study and its limitations: Because the sample size was small (n ≈ 30) and many exploratory analyses were performed, the results are intended to be hypothesis-generating. Greater expansion of tumor-associated TCR clones in peripheral blood 3 weeks after the start of treatment was observed in patients with durable benefit (n of about 24, p = 0.022). A pretreatment peripheral blood TCR clonality below the median was linked to improved progression-free and overall survival.

To estimate absolute template abundance from read counts, synthetic TCR analog templates were spiked into each PCR. The immunoSEQ assay used bias-controlled V and J gene primers to amplify TCRbeta CDR3 regions from genomic DNA. Rearranged TCRbeta segments were sequenced at approximately 20X coverage. The original pipeline was this. Sequencing errors were corrected by clustering and CDR3s were annotated against IMGT to assign V, D and J genes. Out-of-frame and stop-codon sequences were excluded, and only productive TCRbeta rearrangements were used in downstream analyses. To compute clonality, Shannon entropy was normalized by the log of the number of unique productive sequences and then subtracted from one. Clones differing between time points or between blood and tumor were identified by Fisher's exact test with Benjamini-Hochberg correction at adjusted p below 0.01. TCRdb obtained this table from immuneACCESS and retained in-frame rearrangements with V and J assigned. These tables miss some clones; where compared with another copy, unresolved V genes account for less than half of the shortfall, and the remainder is unexplained. D and trimming come from the DNA, and the V and J calls and clone size come from that table. In this sample the table shows 50,000 to 55,000 clones, 60% to 80% of which occur a single time. Less than 4.5% of the sample lies in the top ten.

Of note for this clone: Its antigen is unknown. Base qualities are not at hand, and no much larger clone is one base apart.

The cohort included 25 to 30 patients with locally advanced or metastatic urothelial carcinoma who were treated at Memorial Sloan Kettering on a trial protocol. Peripheral blood mononuclear cells were collected from each patient pretreatment and during treatment, giving between 1 and 8 total time points per patient. The Qiagen DNeasy Blood extraction kit was used to purify genomic DNA from total PBMCs and tumor samples. PBMCs were collected pretreatment and during treatment, and were isolated and stored as previously described. Measured from the cysteine to the phenylalanine, the CDR3 is 15 residues long. The read is trimmed to its CDR3 DNA, 45 bases read in frame from base 1. V gives up 3 bases and J gives up 2 bases, and the segment between their germline ends measures 11 bases. The germline V gene encodes CDR1 LNHDA and CDR2 SQIVND (reference sequence).

The source is a man aged 65 to 79 with urothelial cancer. In this chain, TRBV19 is recombined with TRBJ2-1, and possibly TRBD2, on 6 matching bases. This specimen was PBMCs, taken around atezolizumab (anti-PD-L1) treatment. The DNA sequence follows: TGTGCCAGTAGTATTATAGCGGCCCCCTACAATGAGCAGTTCTTC. Translated, this gives CASSIIAAPYNEQFF.